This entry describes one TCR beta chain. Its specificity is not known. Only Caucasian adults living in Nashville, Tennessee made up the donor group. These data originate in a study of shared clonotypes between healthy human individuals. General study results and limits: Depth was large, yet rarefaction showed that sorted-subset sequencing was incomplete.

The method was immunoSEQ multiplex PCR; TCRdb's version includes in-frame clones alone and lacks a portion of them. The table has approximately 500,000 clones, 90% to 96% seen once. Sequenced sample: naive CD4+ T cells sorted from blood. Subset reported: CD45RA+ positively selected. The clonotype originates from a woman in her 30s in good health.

Written as DNA, the CDR3 is TGTGCCAGCAGCTCGGACGGAGACTCTGGAAACACCATATATTTT. The encoded protein is CASSSDGDSGNTIYF. The chain carries TRBV7-9 and TRBJ1-3; the D is unclear. Trimming removed 4 bases at V and 0 bases at J, with 10 bases between. Germline CDR1 and CDR2: SEHNR and FQNEAQ (reference sequence). The CDR3 is 15 amino acids.